The rows below give T cell receptor beta chains drawn from one sample of a study of identical twins. MiXCR, applied by TCRdb to the 5' RACE reads, yields one record per CDR3 protein. Of 450,000 or so distinct CDR3 sequences in the sample, 13% to 15% are singletons; the top ten hold approximately 0.9%. These data also featured in a second study, about yellow fever vaccine responses in identical twins.

Source material: CD4+ T cells sorted from blood. These TCRs come from a woman aged 18-30 years in good health. CDR3s leave out the opening cysteine and the closing phenylalanine or tryptophan.

j_gene: TRBJ2-6; v_gene: TRBV6-5; CDR3aa: ASSYGGTSSGANVLT
j_gene: TRBJ2-1; v_gene: TRBV4-1; CDR3aa: ASSQDVTSGAYNEQF
j_gene: TRBJ1-2; v_gene: TRBV7-9; CDR3aa: ASSPRQGYYGYT
j_gene: TRBJ1-1; v_gene: TRBV5-4; CDR3aa: ASSPRGQDTEAF
j_gene: TRBJ1-2; v_gene: TRBV3-1; CDR3aa: ASSQELPAT
j_gene: TRBJ2-7; v_gene: TRBV11-2; CDR3aa: ASSAGRLSSYEQY
j_gene: TRBJ2-2; v_gene: TRBV3-1; CDR3aa: ASSQAWGLLTGELF
j_gene: TRBJ2-6; v_gene: TRBV3-1; CDR3aa: ASSQRAGANVLT
j_gene: TRBJ1-6; v_gene: TRBV5-1; CDR3aa: ASSLVPGNSPLH
j_gene: TRBJ1-6; v_gene: TRBV18; CDR3aa: ASSPQRPESPLH
j_gene: TRBJ2-1; v_gene: TRBV7-9; CDR3aa: ASSWTGTSGGGEQF
j_gene: TRBJ2-3; v_gene: TRBV20-1; CDR3aa: SGGAGGTDTQY
j_gene: TRBJ1-2; v_gene: TRBV3-1; CDR3aa: ASSKLTEDYGYT
j_gene: TRBJ2-3; v_gene: TRBV3-1; CDR3aa: ASSRQRGGREDTQY
j_gene: TRBJ2-3; v_gene: TRBV20-1; CDR3aa: SARILPGTDTQY
j_gene: TRBJ1-1; v_gene: TRBV2; CDR3aa: ASRAQVNTEAF
j_gene: TRBJ2-7; v_gene: TRBV5-1; CDR3aa: ASRAGTYEQY
j_gene: TRBJ2-4; v_gene: TRBV12-3/TRBV12-4; CDR3aa: ASTRMQETKNIQY
j_gene: TRBJ2-1; v_gene: TRBV6-4; CDR3aa: ASNSSGRAHNNEQF
j_gene: TRBJ2-1; v_gene: TRBV5-1; CDR3aa: ASSLDRASYNEQF
j_gene: TRBJ1-1; v_gene: TRBV12-3/TRBV12-4; CDR3aa: ASSARTGKNTEAF
j_gene: TRBJ2-7; v_gene: TRBV7-2; CDR3aa: ASSLVGASSYEQY
j_gene: TRBJ2-5; v_gene: TRBV5-1; CDR3aa: ASSLMGDRQETQY
j_gene: TRBJ2-1; v_gene: TRBV9; CDR3aa: ASSVALRGQGVLNEQF
j_gene: TRBJ2-7; v_gene: TRBV7-2; CDR3aa: ASSPSLPSYEQY
j_gene: TRBJ1-4; v_gene: TRBV5-1; CDR3aa: ASSFASGNEKLF
j_gene: TRBJ1-3; v_gene: TRBV6-1; CDR3aa: ASKDGDSGNTIY
j_gene: TRBJ2-3; v_gene: TRBV20-1; CDR3aa: SARDLTEPTDTQY
j_gene: TRBJ2-7; v_gene: TRBV2; CDR3aa: ASSDGQGLSYEQY
j_gene: TRBJ1-5; v_gene: TRBV20-1; CDR3aa: SARERGTGSNQPQH
j_gene: TRBJ2-7; v_gene: TRBV18; CDR3aa: ASSPQTGDWEQY
j_gene: TRBJ2-2; v_gene: TRBV7-2; CDR3aa: ASSARLGIGELF
j_gene: TRBJ2-3; v_gene: TRBV5-1; CDR3aa: ASSRGGAADTQY
j_gene: TRBJ1-2; v_gene: TRBV28; CDR3aa: ASSLYQGYGYT
j_gene: TRBJ1-5; v_gene: TRBV10-3; CDR3aa: AIRPDRDNQPQH
j_gene: TRBJ2-3; v_gene: TRBV20-1; CDR3aa: SARSRLAGERSSTDTQY
j_gene: TRBJ2-4; v_gene: TRBV4-3; CDR3aa: ASSQDEAIQY